This TCR beta chain stems from a study of blood T cells in healthy people across ages. PCR was performed a second time for about 7 to 11 cycles using a sample-barcoded 5' primer and a J-beta primer mix. Via MiXCR, TCRdb re-called the 5' RACE reads, giving one row per CDR3 protein. In the table there are nearly 800,000 distinct CDR3 sequences, roughly 25% of which are singletons. V was trimmed by 5 bases and J by 1 base, leaving 12 bases between them. The germline CDR1 and CDR2 sequences are SGHAT and FQNNGV. The CDR3 runs 14 residues. Separately, the same data were catalogued under a study of T cells of mothers and their children. From that study: Researchers put all of the extracted RNA into cDNA synthesis, using roughly 1.5 ug per 15 ul.

V and J are TRBV11-2 and TRBJ2-7, with a weak D call TRBD2 (5 bases). This clonotype was sampled from a boy aged 5-17 years in good health. Sequencing was carried out using blood. The CDR3 DNA follows: TGTGCCAGCAGCGCTTACAGCGGATCCTACGAGCAGTACTTC. Its protein product is CASSAYSGSYEQYF.